This note documents a single TCR beta chain sequence. Antigen: not known. The CDR3 sequence is 13 residues long. V dropped 5 bases and J dropped 6 bases, with 14 bases sitting between them. Amplified TCR beta CDR3 regions derived from RNA transcripts. HTBI primers were the set used in a first-round RT-PCR of the TCR CDR3. MiXCR, run by TCRdb on the multiplex PCR reads, gives a single entry per CDR3 protein. The table shows about half a million distinct CDR3 sequences, with about 20% occurring only once. The data belong to a study of T cells in Graves' hyperthyroidism and ophthalmopathy. Findings of the study overall: For ophthalmopathy, model prediction preceded onset by a median roughly 6.3 months. Blood shared most expanded thyroid clonotypes above 0.001.

This receptor was obtained from a man in his forties with Graves' ophthalmopathy. V gene TRBV12-3 or TRBV12-4 combines with J gene TRBJ2-7; D gene ambiguous. The source material was blood. CDR3 protein: CASSTSARREQYF. CDR3 DNA sequence: TGTGCCAGCAGTACGAGCGCCAGACGCGAGCAGTACTTC.